This passage covers 25 T cell receptor beta chains from one sample sequenced in a study of cytomegalovirus exposure and HLA in healthy donors. The PCR employed 60 Vbeta primers together with 13 Jbeta primers. Profiled with immunoSEQ multiplex PCR; TCRdb holds only in-frame clones, not every one. This table has 150,000 or so clones, 65% to 80% appearing once. The sample was PBMCs. These receptors originate from a male donor in good health and CMV-seronegative.

The chain couples TRBV5-6 to TRBJ2-7; weak D call: TRBD1 (6 bases). Trimming shortened V by 2 bases and J by 1 base, and 7 bases separated the two germline ends. From germline, CDR1 is SGHDT and CDR2 YYEEEE. The length of the CDR3 is 13 residues. The DNA of the CDR3 is TGTGCCAGCAGCTTCGGGACATCCTACGAGCAGTACTTC. It translates to CASSFGTSYEQYF.

The V call is TRBV28, the J call TRBJ2-7; D might be TRBD1 (6 bases). Germline V gene sequence: CDR1 MDHEN, CDR2 SYDVKM. There are 14 residues in the CDR3. V shed 2 bases and J shed 2 bases, with 10 bases lying between them. The CDR3 nucleotides read TGTGCCAGCAGTTTACGGCCAGGGGCCTACGAGCAGTACTTC. Amino acids: CASSLRPGAYEQYF.

The CDR3 sequence: CASSKGQGARETQYF. Written as DNA, the CDR3 is TGTGCCAGCAGCAAGGGACAGGGGGCGCGGGAGACCCAGTACTTC. The chain combines TRBV7-9 with TRBJ2-5, with 12 bases lining up with TRBD1. The V segment lost 5 bases and the J segment 5 bases; nucleotides outside the gene matches: 6. This CDR3 is built from 15 residues. Per germline, CDR1 SEHNR and CDR2 FQNEAQ (reference sequence).

The chain is built from TRBV19 and TRBJ2-7; D is perhaps TRBD1 (6 bases). Trimming shortened V by 10 bases and J by 3 bases, and 19 bases separated the two germline ends. Germline values: CDR1 LNHDA, CDR2 SQIVND (reference sequence). The CDR3 has 14 residues. The CDR3 region has the DNA TGTGCCACCTCGAGGGGCAGAGGGGGCTACGAGCAGTACTTC. This codes for CATSRGRGGYEQYF. Full variable domain (missing parts from reference TRBV19 and TRBJ2-7): DGGITQSPKYLFRKEGQNVTLSCEQNLNHDAMYWYRQDPGQGLRLIYYSQIVNDFQKGDIAEGYSVSREKKESFPLTVTSAQKNPTAFYLCATSRGRGGYEQYFGPGTRLTVT.

The rearrangement uses TRBV7-2 and TRBJ1-3, with D perhaps matching TRBD1 (6 bases). CDR3 length equals 14 residues. Looked up from germline, CDR1 is SGHTA and CDR2 is FQGNSA. V was trimmed by 5 bases and J by 1 base, leaving 9 bases between them. The CDR3 protein is CASSPTGSGNTIYF. The CDR3 nucleotides are TGTGCCAGCAGCCCAACAGGGTCTGGAAACACCATATATTTT. The whole variable domain, filled in from reference TRBV7-2 and TRBJ1-3, reads GAGVSQSPSNKVTEKGKDVELRCDPISGHTALYWYRQSLGQGLEFLIYFQGNSAPDKSGLPSDRFSAERTGGSVSTLTIQRTQQEDSAVYLCASSPTGSGNTIYFGEGSWLTVV.

V gene TRBV28 combines with J gene TRBJ1-3; D not certain. This CDR3 contains 16 residues. Germline CDR1 and CDR2: MDHEN and SYDVKM. V was trimmed by 4 bases and J by 0 bases, leaving 13 bases between them. The CDR3, as DNA: TGTGCCAGCAGTTCCTATATCGATAACTCTGGAAACACCATATATTTT. This gives the protein CASSSYIDNSGNTIYF.

This chain links TRBV5-6 with TRBJ2-5; D gene unclear. The CDR3 spans 13 residues. The V end was cut by 4 bases, the J end by 2 bases, with 9 bases between. CDR1 is SGHDT, CDR2 YYEEEE, per germline. The CDR3 spells CASSLLYQETQYF. The CDR3 DNA is TGTGCCAGCAGCCTCTTATATCAAGAGACCCAGTACTTC.

This chain uses TRBV11-2 with TRBJ1-2, with 7 positions matching TRBD1. The CDR3 has 15 amino acids. With V trimmed by 5 bases and J by 6 bases, 12 bases remained unmatched. Germline CDR1 and CDR2: SGHAT and FQNNGV. CDR3: CASSQTSGGLDGYTF. In DNA form, the CDR3 reads TGTGCCAGCAGCCAAACCTCAGGGGGTTTAGATGGCTACACCTTC.

The V and J genes are TRBV4-1 and TRBJ2-6, with a tentative D call TRBD2 (6 bases). The germline V gene has CDR1 MGHRA and CDR2 YSYEKL. V was trimmed by 1 base and J by 4 bases, leaving 11 bases between them. This CDR3 has 16 amino acids. CDR3 sequence reads: CASSQGRAGGANVLTF. The CDR3 DNA is TGCGCCAGCAGCCAAGGTCGGGCGGGGGGGGCCAACGTCCTGACTTTC.

The table lists this clone with a few counts. The gene calls are TRBV28 and TRBJ2-7, with 9 bases aligning to TRBD1. With 3 bases clipped from V and 1 base from J, the junction kept 4 bases outside the gene matches. Germline V gene sequence: CDR1 MDHEN, CDR2 SYDVKM. This CDR3 is 15 amino acids long. CDR3 region: CASSLRGTGSYEQYF. The DNA for the CDR3 is TGTGCCAGCAGTTTGAGGGGGACAGGGTCCTACGAGCAGTACTTC.

The V gene is TRBV9, the J gene TRBJ2-2, with a tentative D call TRBD1 (5 bases). Trimming pared 5 bases from V and 1 base from J, leaving 12 bases between. This CDR3 has 15 residues. Germline CDR1 and CDR2: SGDLS and YYNGEE. The CDR3 region has the DNA TGTGCCAGCAGATTATCAACAGGGAACACCGGGGAGCTGTTTTTT. This gives the protein CASRLSTGNTGELFF.

Only a few counts were recorded for this clone. The chain is built from TRBV28 and TRBJ1-6; TRBD1 matches at 7 bases. The CDR3 consists of 15 residues. From germline, CDR1 is MDHEN and CDR2 SYDVKM. With 5 bases clipped from V and 10 bases from J, the junction kept 11 bases outside the gene matches. The CDR3 protein is CASSPSDRESSPLHF. CDR3 in DNA: TGTGCCAGCAGTCCCTCCGACAGGGAGAGCTCACCCCTCCACTTT. Together with reference TRBV28 and TRBJ1-6, the CDR3 gives the full variable domain: DVKVTQSSRYLVKRTGEKVFLECVQDMDHENMFWYRQDPGLGLRLIYFSYDVKMKEKGDIPEGYSVSREKKERFSLILESASTNQTSMYLCASSPSDRESSPLHFGNGTRLTVT.

Turning to this clone: The identical CDR3 is also encoded by other nucleotide sequences in the sample. V gene TRBV6-5 combines with J gene TRBJ2-7, with D possibly TRBD2 on 6 matching bases. Germline-derived CDR1 and CDR2 are MNHEY and SVGAGI. This CDR3 spans 13 amino acids. The V gene lost 2 bases and the J gene lost 4 bases, with 9 bases spanning the gap. The chain's CDR3 is CASSYRRGYEQYF. For the CDR3, the DNA is TGTGCCAGCAGTTACCGGCGGGGTTACGAGCAGTACTTC.

This clone is a singleton in its sample. The V and J genes are TRBV29-1 and TRBJ1-2; 7 nucleotides line up with TRBD1. This CDR3 is 14 amino acids long. V lost 2 bases to trimming and J lost 8 bases; unmatched junction nucleotides: 11. Germline loops: CDR1 SQVTM, CDR2 ANQGSEA. CDR3 protein: CSVEQGRGIGGYTF. CDR3 in DNA: TGCAGCGTTGAACAGGGCAGGGGGATTGGAGGCTACACCTTC. The entire variable domain, with the rest obtained from reference TRBV29-1 and TRBJ1-2, is as follows: SAVISQKPSRDICQRGTSLTIQCQVDSQVTMMFWYRQQPGQSLTLIATANQGSEATYESGFVIDKFPISRPNLTFSTLTVSNMSPEDSSIYLCSVEQGRGIGGYTFGSGTRLTVV.

DNA for the CDR3: TGTGCCAGCAGTACCCACCCCGGGGTGAACACTGAAGCTTTCTTT. This gives the protein CASSTHPGVNTEAFF. The V call is TRBV6-5, the J call TRBJ1-1; D gene uncertain. This CDR3 contains 15 residues. From germline, CDR1 is MNHEY and CDR2 SVGAGI. The ends were cut back, 5 bases at V and 0 bases at J, with 13 bases in the middle.

The chain uses TRBV7-8 and TRBJ2-7, with 10 nucleotides matching TRBD2. Trimming cost V 10 bases and J 0 bases; bases outside gene matches: 9. This CDR3 contains 15 residues. Germline V lookup: CDR1 SGHVS, CDR2 FQNEAQ. DNA for the CDR3: TGTGCCAACAGTCGGACTAGCGGAGGCTCCTACGAGCAGTACTTC. It codes for CANSRTSGGSYEQYF.

The rearrangement links TRBV30 to TRBJ2-4, with 10 bases aligning to TRBD1. The CDR3 loop spans 16 amino acids. V dropped 8 bases and J dropped 7; count of bases not matched to a gene: 17. Looked up from germline, CDR1 is GTSNPN and CDR2 is SVGIG (reference sequence). The CDR3 region has the DNA TGTGCCACAAGATCGGGGCCAACGGGACAGGGGAACATTCAGTACTTC. Translated: CATRSGPTGQGNIQYF.

Concerning this clone: The germline gene is not matched at one end of the junction; a read error may be the cause. The rearrangement links TRBV7-9 to TRBJ2-7; D uncertain. In germline, CDR1 is SEHNR, CDR2 FQNEAQ (reference sequence). This CDR3 contains 13 residues. CDR3 nucleotide sequence: TGTTCCAGCAGCTTAGGTCCGGCCTACGAGCAGTACTTC. This translates into CSSSLGPAYEQYF.

This chain connects TRBV10-3 to TRBJ2-7, with a tentative D call TRBD2 (5 bases). In germline, CDR1 is ENHRY, CDR2 SYGVKD. There are 16 residues in the CDR3. V lost 6 bases, J lost 0 bases, and 18 bases lay in between. CDR3 sequence: CAISRIPGELSYEQYF. As DNA, the CDR3 is TGTGCCATCAGCCGCATCCCCGGGGAGCTCTCCTACGAGCAGTACTTC.

The V gene is TRBV28, the J gene TRBJ2-7; 10 positions agree with TRBD1. Looked up from germline, CDR1 is MDHEN and CDR2 is SYDVKM. V lost 5 bases and J lost 0; bases outside the gene matches: 4. CDR3 length: 15 amino acids. The CDR3 bases are TGTGCCAGCAGTGCGACAGGGGGCCCCTCCTACGAGCAGTACTTC. Translated, it gives CASSATGGPSYEQYF.

The gene calls are TRBV2 and TRBJ1-5; 8 positions match TRBD1. Germline lookup yields CDR1 SNHLY and CDR2 FYNNEI. The V gene end was trimmed by 5 bases and the J gene end by 2 bases; junction bases not matched to a gene: 5. This CDR3 is 15 amino acids long. This chain's CDR3 is CASSWTGYGNQPQHF. CDR3 bases: TGTGCCAGCAGTTGGACAGGGTATGGCAATCAGCCCCAGCATTTT.

CDR3: CASSARTLAGEKLFF. The CDR3 DNA reads as TGTGCCAGCAGCGCCCGGACTCTTGCGGGGGAAAAACTGTTTTTT. The J gene is TRBJ1-4, the V gene TRBV11-2; D is undetermined. The CDR3 contains 15 residues. V shed 5 bases and J shed 8 bases, with 18 bases lying between them. CDR1 and CDR2 from the germline V gene are SGHAT and FQNNGV.

Concerning this clone: The junction shows a germline mismatch at one end, possibly a read error. This chain uses TRBV7-2 with TRBJ2-7; perhaps TRBD2 as D (7 bases). Germline assignment: CDR1 SGHTA and CDR2 FQGNSA. This CDR3 region has 11 residues. The chain's CDR3 is CASSWGGGLHF. The CDR3 DNA reads as TGTGCCAGCAGCTGGGGCGGGGGCCTCCACTTC.

The chain couples TRBV4-3 to TRBJ2-7; TRBD1 agrees at 11 bases. In germline, CDR1 is LGHNA, CDR2 YSLEER. This CDR3 contains 15 residues. V lost 8 bases, J lost 4 bases, and 10 bases stayed unmatched. In DNA, the CDR3 is TGCGCCAGCGGTACCGGGACAGGGGGTGGATACGAGCAGTACTTC. Protein product: CASGTGTGGGYEQYF.

J is TRBJ2-2 and V is TRBV10-3; 7 bases match TRBD1. The CDR3 spans 17 residues. Trimming at V came to 8 bases and at J to 6 bases, leaving 18 bases not matched to a gene. CDR1 is ENHRY and CDR2 is SYGVKD in the germline V gene. The CDR3 DNA reads as TGTGCCATCGGTGGTGGGAACAGGGGCAAGGAGGCCGGGGAGCTGTTTTTT. Its translation is CAIGGGNRGKEAGELFF.